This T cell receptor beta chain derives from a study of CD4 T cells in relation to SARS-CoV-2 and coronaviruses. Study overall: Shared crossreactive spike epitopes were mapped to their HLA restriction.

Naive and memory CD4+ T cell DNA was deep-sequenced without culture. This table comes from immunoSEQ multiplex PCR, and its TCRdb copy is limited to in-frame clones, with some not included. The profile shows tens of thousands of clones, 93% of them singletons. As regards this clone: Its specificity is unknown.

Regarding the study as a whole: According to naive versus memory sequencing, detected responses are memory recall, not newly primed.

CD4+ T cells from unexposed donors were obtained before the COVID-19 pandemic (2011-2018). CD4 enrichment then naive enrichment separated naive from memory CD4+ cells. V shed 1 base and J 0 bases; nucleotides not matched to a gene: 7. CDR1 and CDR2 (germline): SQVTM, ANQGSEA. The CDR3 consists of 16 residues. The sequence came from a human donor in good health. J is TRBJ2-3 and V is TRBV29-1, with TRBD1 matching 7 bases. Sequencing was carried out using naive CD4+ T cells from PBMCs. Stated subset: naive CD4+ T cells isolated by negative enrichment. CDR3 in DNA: TGCAGCGTTGAAGGGTCGGACAGGCTTAGCACAGATACGCAGTATTTT. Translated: CSVEGSDRLSTDTQYF.